These 20 T cell receptor beta chains originate from one sample sequenced in a study of CD8 T cells in Susac syndrome (dated by TCRdb to about 2019). The method behind the library was the immunoSEQ multiplex PCR assay. RNA was extracted using the RNeasy kit, and roughly 0.45 to 1 microgram was reverse transcribed with random hexamers. TCRdb cleaned the public reads at Q25 with fastp, built clones with MiXCR and kept in-frame beta chains. One record per CDR3 amino acid sequence lists the most common genes and DNA. The sample profile shows hundreds of thousands of distinct CDR3 sequences; about 89% of them were found once. The ten largest clones add up to under 0.2% of the sample. The sequencing sample was made of CD8+ T cells from PBMCs. All receptors derive from a human donor with multiple sclerosis.

The chain employs TRBV20-1 and TRBJ2-7, with 7 bases aligning to TRBD2. Germline CDR1 reads DFQATT; CDR2 reads SNEGSKA (reference sequence). J lost 4 bases, V lost 0 bases, and 9 bases had no gene match. The CDR3 totals 15 residues. The CDR3 here is CSARDPGGILYEQYF. DNA of the CDR3: TGCAGTGCTAGAGATCCCGGGGGGATCTTGTACGAGCAGTACTTC.

CDR3 DNA: TGCAGTGCCAGGGACTCCCTTAGCTCCTACGAGCAGTACTTC. This gives the protein CSARDSLSSYEQYF. The V gene is TRBV20-1, the J gene TRBJ2-7; a possible D gene is TRBD2 (6 bases). The CDR3 contains 14 residues. V lost 6 bases and J lost 0, with 15 bases in between. Germline V gene lookup returns CDR1 DFQATT and CDR2 SNEGSKA (reference sequence).

This clonotype showed up just once. The V gene is TRBV5-1, the J gene TRBJ2-7, with 7 bases that match TRBD1. The ends lost 0 bases at V and 6 bases at J; junction bases unmatched: 6. Germline V gene sequence: CDR1 SGHRS, CDR2 YFSETQ. This CDR3 is built from 14 residues. The CDR3 protein is CASSLAGAGGEQYF. The CDR3 DNA follows: TGCGCCAGCAGCTTGGCCGGGGCAGGGGGCGAGCAGTACTTC.

In nucleotides, the CDR3 is TGTGCCAGTAGTGACCACAGAGGCTACACCTTC. This translates into CASSDHRGYTF. The chain links TRBV19 to TRBJ1-2, with D hard to call. The CDR3 runs 11 residues. Germline values: CDR1 LNHDA, CDR2 SQIVND (reference sequence). V was trimmed by 5 bases and J by 8 bases, leaving 9 bases between them.

J is TRBJ2-7 and V is TRBV11-1, with 8 nucleotides matching TRBD2. The CDR3 has 14 residues. V lost 1 base to trimming and J lost 3 bases; unmatched junction nucleotides: 2. Per the germline V gene, CDR1 is SGHAT and CDR2 is FQDESV (reference sequence). CDR3 nucleotide sequence: TGTGCCAGCAGCTTAGTTGCGGGAGGCTACGAGCAGTACTTC. Translation: CASSLVAGGYEQYF.

The chain combines TRBV4-3 with TRBJ2-1; D is perhaps TRBD1 (6 bases). Germline CDR1 LGHNA, CDR2 YSLEER. The CDR3 is made up of 14 amino acids. The ends were cut back, 1 base at V and 3 bases at J, with 7 bases in the middle. CDR3 in DNA: TGCGCCAGCAGCCAAGGACAGGTCTACAATGAGCAGTTCTTC. It yields the protein CASSQGQVYNEQFF.

CDR3 residues: CASSSEVGANVLTF. DNA of the CDR3: TGTGCCAGCAGCTCCGAGGTCGGGGCCAACGTCCTGACTTTC. The gene calls are TRBV7-3 and TRBJ2-6; no clear D. Trimming took 4 bases from V and 4 from J, leaving 8 bases between them. Germline V gene sequence: CDR1 SGHTA, CDR2 FQGTGA. The CDR3 loop spans 14 amino acids.

The J gene is TRBJ2-1, the V gene TRBV19, with TRBD2 identical over 16 bases. Germline V gives CDR1 LNHDA, CDR2 SQIVND (reference sequence). This CDR3 is 17 amino acids long. The V segment lost 4 bases and the J segment 9 bases; nucleotides outside the gene matches: 9. This CDR3 is CASSKGLAGGPKGEQFF. DNA for the CDR3: TGTGCCAGTAGTAAGGGACTAGCGGGAGGGCCCAAAGGTGAGCAGTTCTTC.

The genes are TRBV4-3 and TRBJ2-6, with D possibly TRBD2 on 5 matching bases. CDR1 is LGHNA, CDR2 YSLEER, per germline. Trimming removed 3 bases from V and 2 bases from J, with 11 bases in between. The CDR3 covers 16 residues. CDR3 residues: CASSQEEGTGANVLTF. The CDR3, as DNA: TGCGCCAGCAGCCAGGAGGAAGGGACTGGGGCCAACGTCCTGACTTTC.

The chain couples TRBV4-2 to TRBJ2-1, with 12 bases matching TRBD2. The CDR3 consists of 16 residues. Germline loops: CDR1 LGHNA, CDR2 YNFKEQ. V lost 4 bases, J lost 9 bases, and 10 bases stayed unmatched. The CDR3 coding sequence is TGTGCCAGCAGCCCGGGCAGTCTAGCGGGAGGGGGTGAGCAGTTCTTC. This translates into CASSPGSLAGGGEQFF.

The CDR3 protein is CASSQDPSGGSTDTQYF. The CDR3, as DNA: TGTGCCAGCAGCCAAGATCCTAGCGGGGGGTCCACAGATACGCAGTATTTT. This chain connects TRBV3-1 to TRBJ2-3; 11 nucleotides line up with TRBD2. Trimming at V came to 0 bases and at J to 2 bases, leaving 4 bases not matched to a gene. The CDR3 contains 17 residues. Germline CDR1 and CDR2: LGHDT and YNNKEL (reference sequence).

This rearrangement joins TRBV19 to TRBJ1-5; D is ambiguous. CDR1 LNHDA and CDR2 SQIVND come from the germline V gene (reference sequence). Trimming took off 1 base at V and 3 bases at J, with 7 bases between the two ends. The CDR3 sequence is 14 residues long. CDR3 sequence (DNA): TGTGCCAGTAGTATAGTGGGCCTCAATCAGCCCCAGCATTTT. Translation: CASSIVGLNQPQHF.

The J gene is TRBJ2-1, the V gene TRBV24-1; no definite D call. Germline-derived CDR1 and CDR2 are KGHDR and SFDVKD. Trimming removed 4 bases from V and 4 bases from J, with 1 base in between. There are 11 residues in the CDR3. The CDR3 is CATSEYNEQFF. The CDR3 DNA sequence: TGTGCCACCAGTGAGTACAATGAGCAGTTCTTC.

CDR3 sequence: CASSQVYGRSGANVLTF. The CDR3 DNA is TGTGCCAGCAGCCAAGTTTACGGACGCTCTGGGGCCAACGTCCTGACTTTC. V usage is TRBV3-1 and J usage is TRBJ2-6; D unclear. The CDR3 has 17 residues. The germline V gene has CDR1 LGHDT and CDR2 YNNKEL (reference sequence). Trimming cost V 1 base and J 0 bases, with 10 bases left between them.

This rearrangement joins TRBV29-1 to TRBJ2-5; weak D call: TRBD1 (6 bases). CDR1 and CDR2 (germline): SQVTM, ANQGSEA. This CDR3 is built from 12 residues. Trimming stripped 3 bases from V and 3 bases from J, with 8 bases between. In DNA, the CDR3 is TGCAGCGTTGAGGGGGCGGAAGAGACCCAGTACTTC. This translates into CSVEGAEETQYF.

This clonotype was detected once. This chain uses TRBV13 with TRBJ2-1, with D possibly matching TRBD1 (6 bases). CDR1 is PRHDT and CDR2 is FYEKMQ in the germline V gene (reference sequence). This CDR3 is 17 amino acids long. Trimming removed 5 bases at V and 4 bases at J, with 21 bases between. The CDR3 region is CASSLLGVGATYNEQFF. In nucleotides, the CDR3 is TGTGCCAGCAGCCTCTTAGGGGTGGGGGCTACTTACAATGAGCAGTTCTTC.

The chain combines TRBV6-6 with TRBJ1-5, with D maybe TRBD1 (5 bases). From germline, CDR1 is MNHNY and CDR2 SVGAGI (reference sequence). CDR3 length equals 15 residues. V was shortened by 7 bases and J by 0 bases, with 13 bases between the two germline ends. The CDR3 reads CASTLTEYSNQPQHF. CDR3 sequence (DNA): TGTGCCAGCACCTTGACAGAGTATAGCAATCAGCCCCAGCATTTT.

The chain uses TRBV29-1 and TRBJ2-4; a possible D gene is TRBD1 (6 bases). Looked up from germline, CDR1 is SQVTM and CDR2 is ANQGSEA. The CDR3 length is 15 residues. V was cut by 4 bases and J by 0 bases, with 13 bases left in between. DNA for the CDR3: TGCAGCGTTGTCCCTCAAGGGGGAGCCAAAAACATTCAGTACTTC. It translates to CSVVPQGGAKNIQYF.

The CDR3 spells CASSFLGQWTGELFF. CDR3 coding DNA: TGTGCCAGCAGTTTTTTAGGACAGTGGACCGGGGAGCTGTTTTTT. The rearrangement links TRBV27 to TRBJ2-2, with D possibly being TRBD1 (6 bases). This CDR3 has 15 amino acids. V lost 3 bases and J lost 5, with 13 bases in between. CDR1 is MNHEY and CDR2 is SMNVEV in the germline V gene (reference sequence).

The J gene is TRBJ2-2, the V gene TRBV20-1; 11 bases match TRBD1. The CDR3 runs 15 residues. Germline assignment: CDR1 DFQATT and CDR2 SNEGSKA (reference sequence). The junction had 4 bases not matched to a gene; V was cut back by 3 bases and J by 4 bases. Here the CDR3 reads CSARDRGRLTGELFF. Here the CDR3 DNA reads TGCAGTGCTAGGGACAGGGGGCGTCTCACCGGGGAGCTGTTTTTT.